A selection of T cell receptor beta chains follows, all from one sample in a study of shared clonotypes between healthy human individuals. Assay used: immunoSEQ multiplex PCR; TCRdb lists only in-frame clones, some missing. This table has about 2.2 million clones, 93% appearing once. The specimen sequenced was naive CD8+ T cells from PBMCs. The source is a man younger than 30 in good health. Some clones in this sample may be carry-over from other donors' samples. The conserved cysteine and the conserved F or W are not part of the CDR3 here. Part of the rows lack a size; the others show once, few, many or a class for expanded clones.

j_call v_call clone_size cdr3_aa
TRBJ1-5 TRBV9 . ASSQGPKINQPQH
TRBJ2-3 TRBV7-3 . ASSPFWTGPDTENTQY
TRBJ1-5 TRBV4-1 . ASSRAGRQPQH
TRBJ1-4 TRBV11-2 . ASSGDREIWEKLF
TRBJ2-7 TRBV7-9 . ASSLDRTRFSYEQY
TRBJ1-1 TRBV28 . ASSPGDRENTEAF
TRBJ1-5 TRBV19 few ASSPIRDRVQPQH
TRBJ1-2 TRBV13 . ASSANRGGYT
. TRBV29-1 . SVKVGTSYEQY
TRBJ2-3 TRBV13 . ASSLWGLADYPSTDTQY
TRBJ1-5 TRBV5-1 once ASSLGGISNQPQH
TRBJ1-1 TRBV4-3 . ASSQESSGAEAF
TRBJ1-2 TRBV13 . ASSLYQQGAVYYGYT
TRBJ2-7 TRBV19 . ASSISAGGPGKQY
TRBJ2-1 TRBV4-3 . ASSQDAAGEDKEQF
TRBJ1-4 TRBV5-1 . ASSSTGAKEKLF
TRBJ2-1 TRBV21-1 . ASSKRNIHYNEQF
TRBJ2-1 TRBV6-1 . ASSWAAYNEQF
TRBJ1-3 TRBV7-9 . ASSEYQGVGHTIY
TRBJ2-1 TRBV4-2 . ASSQGRLILIAEEGNEQF
TRBJ2-1 TRBV7-3 . ASSFGWGGSYNEQF
TRBJ2-3 TRBV6-1 . ASTFYRGDTDTQY
TRBJ2-7 TRBV28 . ASSLSDYEQY
TRBJ2-3 TRBV21-1 . ASSKAGSHTDTQY
TRBJ1-1 TRBV6-6 . ASSYITAAF
TRBJ2-7 TRBV19 once ASSIWGLAGATTYEQY
TRBJ2-1 TRBV7-9 once ASSLQNYNEQF
TRBJ2-7 TRBV27 . ASSPRTVYYEQY
TRBJ1-5 TRBV27 . ASSLSIGTVYSNQPQH
TRBJ2-1 TRBV27 . ASRSTSWEQF
TRBJ2-3 TRBV27 . ASSYLWTGGTDTQY
TRBJ1-1 TRBV7-8 . ASSLERGNTEAF
TRBJ1-1 TRBV19 . ASRRGLNTEAF
TRBJ2-1 TRBV10-3 . AISDPTWTEQF
TRBJ2-7 TRBV27 . ASPRRGGTEQY
TRBJ2-7 TRBV27 . ASSYWGPGYEQY
TRBJ1-2 TRBV9 . ASSGSRTQANYGYT
TRBJ2-1 TRBV10-3 . AISESAKTSAYNEQF
TRBJ2-1 TRBV13 once ASSLGLGEQF
TRBJ1-1 TRBV10-2 . ASSGRSGAFPLTEAF
TRBJ1-1 TRBV4-3 . ASSPGTGPVGGTEAF
TRBJ2-7 TRBV28 . ASSPFDEQY
TRBJ1-5 TRBV6-5 . ASSPGGFSNQPQH
TRBJ1-2 TRBV19 . ATRDSFYGYT
TRBJ1-1 TRBV19 . ASSIDPADLIGTEAF